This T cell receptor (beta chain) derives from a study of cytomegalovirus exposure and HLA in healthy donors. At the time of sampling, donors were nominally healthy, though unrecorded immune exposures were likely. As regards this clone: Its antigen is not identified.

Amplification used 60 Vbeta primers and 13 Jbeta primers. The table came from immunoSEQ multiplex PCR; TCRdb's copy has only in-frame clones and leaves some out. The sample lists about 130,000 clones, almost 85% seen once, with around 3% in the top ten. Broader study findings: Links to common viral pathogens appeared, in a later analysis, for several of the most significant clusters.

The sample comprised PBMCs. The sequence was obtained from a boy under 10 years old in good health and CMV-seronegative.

The CDR3 DNA reads TGTGCCAGCAGCATCCGGGACAGGGGAGTGGAAACTAATGAAAAACTGTTTTTT. Amino acids: CASSIRDRGVETNEKLFF. The V and J genes are TRBV21-1 and TRBJ1-4; the D call TRBD1 from the table was never checked on the DNA. TRBV21-1 is flagged as a pseudogene. The CDR3 loop spans 18 amino acids.